Listed below are T cell receptor beta chains from one sample, sequenced in a study of cytomegalovirus exposure and HLA in healthy donors. Measured with immunoSEQ multiplex PCR; TCRdb has only the in-frame clones, and not every one. The table lists about 140,000 clones, about three fifths of them singletons. Sequenced sample: PBMCs. The receptors shown here come from a male donor in good health and CMV-seronegative. CDR3s include the opening cysteine and the closing phenylalanine or tryptophan. The order of the fields is clone size, J gene, D gene, V gene, CDR3 DNA, CDR3 protein. A D gene is named only where the DNA matches it firmly. The size field is filled for only some rows; it gives once, few, many or a size class.

.	TRBJ2-3	.	TRBV11-2	TGTGCCAGCAGCTCCCCCCGGCGGGGGCCGGATACGCAGTATTTT	CASSSPRRGPDTQYF
.	TRBJ1-6	.	TRBV5-4	TGTGCCAGTTCTACGGAGAGCTCCTATAATTCACCCCTCCACTTT	CASSTESSYNSPLHF
.	TRBJ2-1	.	TRBV4-1	TGCGCCAGCAGCCAAGATAAGGGACTCCGGGGCGATGAGCAGTTCTTC	CASSQDKGLRGDEQFF
.	TRBJ1-3	TRBD1	TRBV5-1	TGCGCCAGCAGCTTGCGGACAGGGGGGTCTGGAAACACCATATATTTT	CASSLRTGGSGNTIYF
.	TRBJ1-1	.	TRBV28	TGTGCCACTGAGCAGAACACTGAAGCTTTCTTT	CATEQNTEAFF
.	TRBJ2-2	TRBD1	TRBV5-1	TGCGCCAGCAGCTTGGGACAGGGGAACACCGGGGAGCTGTTTTTT	CASSLGQGNTGELFF
once	TRBJ1-6	TRBD1	TRBV7-3	TGTGCCAGCAGCTTAGGAGCCGGGACAGGGTATAATTCACCCCTCCACTTT	CASSLGAGTGYNSPLHF
.	TRBJ1-4	TRBD1	TRBV6-5	TGTGCCAGCAGGCCCCCAGGGACAGCCCCCTTTAAACTGTTTTTT	CASRPPGTAPFKLFF
.	TRBJ2-7	TRBD2	TRBV28	TGTGCCAGCCGCCTAGCGGGGGGTGGATACGAGCAGTACTTC	CASRLAGGGYEQYF
.	TRBJ2-5	TRBD1	TRBV13	TGTGCCAGCAGCTTAGAACAGGACAGGGGGAGGGAGACCCAGTACTTC	CASSLEQDRGRETQYF
.	TRBJ1-2	TRBD1	TRBV2	TGTGCCAGCAGTGCCGGACAGGGGGCTAACTATGGCTACACCTTC	CASSAGQGANYGYTF
few	TRBJ1-5	.	TRBV6-5	TGTGCCAGCAGTTACTCGGGAAGGGAGAATCAGCCCCAGCATTTT	CASSYSGRENQPQHF
once	TRBJ1-2	.	TRBV23-1	TGCGCCAGCAGTCAAAAGAGATGGGGCCCCTTGTATGGCTACACCTTC	CASSQKRWGPLYGYTF
.	TRBJ2-7	TRBD1	TRBV7-3	TGTGCCAGCAGCTCCGGGGACAGGGGCTACGAGCAGTACTTC	CASSSGDRGYEQYF
.	TRBJ2-2	TRBD2	TRBV7-9	TGTGCCAGCAGCAATCCACTTATAGCGGGGGGGCCATATACCGGGGAGCTGTTTTTT	CASSNPLIAGGPYTGELFF
.	TRBJ2-3	.	TRBV28	TGTGCCAGCAGAGGGGGAACAGATACGCAGTATTTT	CASRGGTDTQYF
.	TRBJ1-2	.	TRBV4-2	TGTGCCAGCAGCCAAGGCTCCGGTACTTATGGCTACACCTTC	CASSQGSGTYGYTF
.	TRBJ2-5	TRBD1	TRBV28	TGTGCCAGCAGTTCACCAGACAGGGGGGGGACCCAGTACTTC	CASSSPDRGGTQYF
.	TRBJ1-5	.	TRBV6-5	TGTGCCAGCAGTTATGGAAAGGGGAATCAGCCCCAGCATTTT	CASSYGKGNQPQHF
.	TRBJ2-6	.	TRBV2	TGTGCCAGAGGCAGGCGCTCTGGGGCCAACGTCCTGACTTTC	CARGRRSGANVLTF
once	TRBJ2-3	.	TRBV4-1	TGCGCCAGCAGCCAAGATCGTCTAGCCGGAGATACGCAGTATTTT	CASSQDRLAGDTQYF
.	TRBJ1-6	.	TRBV7-3	TGTGCCAGCAGCTTAGAGGGCGGGGGTCAAGTCTCACCCCTCCACTTT	CASSLEGGGQVSPLHF
.	TRBJ2-3	.	TRBV11-3	TGTGCCAGCAGCTTCGGGGGGCGCACAGATACGCAGTATTTT	CASSFGGRTDTQYF
.	TRBJ2-3	TRBD1	TRBV7-8	TGTGCCAGCAGCTTTGGACAGGGTCCCGTTACGCAGTATTTT	CASSFGQGPVTQYF
.	TRBJ2-3	.	TRBV7-9	TGTGCCAGCAGCTCAACAGGGAGGGGCACAGATACGCAGTATTTT	CASSSTGRGTDTQYF
.	TRBJ2-2	TRBD2	TRBV5-1	TGCGCCAGCAGCTTGGCGCGGGGGGGCCCAAACACCGGGGAGCTGTTTTTT	CASSLARGGPNTGELFF
.	TRBJ2-1	TRBD2	TRBV30	TGTGCCCCGGGGACTAGTACGGACAATGAGCAGTTCTTC	CAPGTSTDNEQFF
.	TRBJ1-2	.	TRBV4-1	TGCGCCAGCAGCCAAGACCGTAACTATGGCTACACCTTC	CASSQDRNYGYTF
few	TRBJ1-2	TRBD1	TRBV7-3	TGTGCCAGCAGCGAGTACAGGGGGCTCGGCTACACCTTC	CASSEYRGLGYTF
.	TRBJ2-3	.	TRBV5-6	TGTGCCAGCAGCTTGGTTACAGGTCCCGACGATACGCAGTATTTT	CASSLVTGPDDTQYF
.	TRBJ1-5	.	TRBV4-3	TGCTCCAGCAGCCAAGACGTGCCAGGCGATTATCCCCAGCATTTT	CSSSQDVPGDYPQHF
.	TRBJ1-1	TRBD1	TRBV30	TGTGCCTGGAGTGGGCCGACAGGGTTCTCCCACATGAACACTGAAGCTTTCTTT	CAWSGPTGFSHMNTEAFF
.	TRBJ1-1	.	TRBV6-5	TGTGCCAGCAGCGAGGTAGGCGTGAACACTGAAGCTTTCTTT	CASSEVGVNTEAFF
.	TRBJ2-5	.	TRBV7-3	TGTGCCAGCAGCTTAATTGGTAGAGAGACCCAGTACTTC	CASSLIGRETQYF
.	TRBJ1-1	TRBD1	TRBV18	TGTGCCAGCTCACCTGGACAGGCGAACACTGAAGCTTTCTTT	CASSPGQANTEAFF
.	TRBJ2-7	.	TRBV6-1	TGTGCCAGCGGATGGGACATTTCCTACGAGCAGTACTTC	CASGWDISYEQYF
.	TRBJ1-1	.	TRBV19	TGTGCCAGTATGGTCCCCCAGGAGAACACTGAAGCTTTCTTT	CASMVPQENTEAFF
.	TRBJ2-2	TRBD1	TRBV4-1	TGCGCCAGCAGCCAGGGACAGGGGGCGAACACCGGGGAGCTGTTTTTT	CASSQGQGANTGELFF
.	TRBJ2-7	TRBD1	TRBV4-2	TGTGCCAGCAGCCACCTGGACAGGGGCCACGAGCAGTACTTC	CASSHLDRGHEQYF
.	TRBJ2-7	.	TRBV5-6	TGTGCCAGCAGCCCTCGGGCAGGGGTCCCCTACGAGCAGTACTTC	CASSPRAGVPYEQYF
.	TRBJ1-1	.	TRBV21-1	TGTGCCAGCAGCAATCCGGTGAACACTGAAGCTTTCTTT	CASSNPVNTEAFF
.	TRBJ2-7	.	TRBV28	TGTGCCAGCAGTAGTAGGGCCCAGGGCAGCGAGCAGTACTTC	CASSSRAQGSEQYF
.	TRBJ2-2	.	TRBV7-9	TGTGCCAGCAGCTCCCATCCGATCAGGGGCGCATCGAACACCGGGGAGCTGTTTTTT	CASSSHPIRGASNTGELFF
few	TRBJ2-5	TRBD1	TRBV2	TGTGCCAGCAGTGAGGACAGGTACCAAGAGACCCAGTACTTC	CASSEDRYQETQYF